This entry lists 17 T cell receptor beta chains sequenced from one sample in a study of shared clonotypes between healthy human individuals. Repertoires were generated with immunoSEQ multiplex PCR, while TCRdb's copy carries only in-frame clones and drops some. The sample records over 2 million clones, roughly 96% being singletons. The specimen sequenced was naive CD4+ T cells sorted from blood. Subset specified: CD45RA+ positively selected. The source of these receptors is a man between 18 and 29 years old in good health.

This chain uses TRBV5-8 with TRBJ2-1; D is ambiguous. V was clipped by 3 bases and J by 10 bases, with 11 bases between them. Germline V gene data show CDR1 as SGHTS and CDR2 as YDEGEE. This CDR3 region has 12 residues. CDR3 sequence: CASSSGRREQFF. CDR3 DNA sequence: TGTGCCAGCAGCTCCGGTCGGCGGGAGCAGTTCTTC.

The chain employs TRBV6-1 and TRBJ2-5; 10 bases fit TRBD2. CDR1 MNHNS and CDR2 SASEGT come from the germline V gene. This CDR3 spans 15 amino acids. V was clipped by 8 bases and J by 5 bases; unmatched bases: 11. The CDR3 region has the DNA TGTGCCAGCTTAAGCGGGGGGGCCGGTAGGGAGACCCAGTACTTC. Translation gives CASLSGGAGRETQYF.

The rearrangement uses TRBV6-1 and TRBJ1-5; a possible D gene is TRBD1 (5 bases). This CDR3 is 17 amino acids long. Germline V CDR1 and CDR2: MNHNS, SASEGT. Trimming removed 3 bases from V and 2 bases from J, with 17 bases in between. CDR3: CASSESGRARGNQPQHF. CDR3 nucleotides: TGTGCCAGCAGTGAGTCGGGCAGGGCGAGAGGCAATCAGCCCCAGCATTTT.

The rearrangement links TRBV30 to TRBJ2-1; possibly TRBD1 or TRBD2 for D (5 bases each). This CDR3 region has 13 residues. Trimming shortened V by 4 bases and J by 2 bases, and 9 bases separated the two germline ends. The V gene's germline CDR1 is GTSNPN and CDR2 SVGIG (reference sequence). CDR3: CAWKVGAYNEQFF. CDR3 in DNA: TGTGCCTGGAAGGTGGGGGCCTACAATGAGCAGTTCTTC.

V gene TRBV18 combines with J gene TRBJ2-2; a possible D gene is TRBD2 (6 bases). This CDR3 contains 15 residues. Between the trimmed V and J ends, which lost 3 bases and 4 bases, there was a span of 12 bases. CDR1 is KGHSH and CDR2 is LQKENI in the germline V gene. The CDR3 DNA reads TGTGCCAGCTCACCCTGGGACGGGGGCACCGGGGAGCTGTTTTTT. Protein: CASSPWDGGTGELFF.

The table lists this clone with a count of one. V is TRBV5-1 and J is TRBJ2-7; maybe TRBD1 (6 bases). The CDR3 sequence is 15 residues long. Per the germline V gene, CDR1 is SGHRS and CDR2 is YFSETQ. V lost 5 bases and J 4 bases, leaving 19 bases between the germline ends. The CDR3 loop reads CASRVDSTQGYEQYF. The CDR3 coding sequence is TGCGCCAGCAGGGTGGACAGCACCCAGGGTTACGAGCAGTACTTC.

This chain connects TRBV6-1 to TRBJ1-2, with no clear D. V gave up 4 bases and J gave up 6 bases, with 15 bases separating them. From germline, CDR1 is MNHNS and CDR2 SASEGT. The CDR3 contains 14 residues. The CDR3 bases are TGTGCCAGCAGTGGGGCAGGCCTTGGGGATGGCTACACCTTC. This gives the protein CASSGAGLGDGYTF.

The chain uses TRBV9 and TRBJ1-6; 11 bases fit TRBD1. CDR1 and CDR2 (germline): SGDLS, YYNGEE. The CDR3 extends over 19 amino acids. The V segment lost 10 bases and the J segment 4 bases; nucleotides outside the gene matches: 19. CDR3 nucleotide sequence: TGTGCCGGCATTATCTGCTGGGACAGGGGGTGTTTGTATAATTCACCCCTCCACTTT. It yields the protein CAGIICWDRGCLYNSPLHF.

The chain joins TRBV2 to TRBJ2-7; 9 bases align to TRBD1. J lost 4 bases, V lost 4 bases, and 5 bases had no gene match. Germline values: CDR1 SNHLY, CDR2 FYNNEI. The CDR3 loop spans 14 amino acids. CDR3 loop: CASSGGTGLYEQYF. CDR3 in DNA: TGTGCCAGCAGTGGCGGGACAGGGCTTTACGAGCAGTACTTC.

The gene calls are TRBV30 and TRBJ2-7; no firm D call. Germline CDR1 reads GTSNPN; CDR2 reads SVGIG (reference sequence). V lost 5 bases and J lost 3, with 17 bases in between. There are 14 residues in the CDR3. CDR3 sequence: CAWGRPLDNYEQYF. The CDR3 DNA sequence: TGTGCCTGGGGAAGGCCCCTTGACAACTACGAGCAGTACTTC.

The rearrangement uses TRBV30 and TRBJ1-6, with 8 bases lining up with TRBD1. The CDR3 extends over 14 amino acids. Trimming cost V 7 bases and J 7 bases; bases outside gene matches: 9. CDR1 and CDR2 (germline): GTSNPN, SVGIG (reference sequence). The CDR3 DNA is TGTGCCTCTCAACACAGGGGGTTGAATTCACCCCTCCACTTT. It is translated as CASQHRGLNSPLHF.

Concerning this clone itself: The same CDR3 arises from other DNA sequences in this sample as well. CDR3 in amino acids: CASSYSQIQETQYF. The CDR3 DNA sequence: TGTGCCAGCAGTTACTCGCAGATCCAAGAGACCCAGTACTTC. The V and J genes are TRBV6-6 and TRBJ2-5; the D is unclear. The germline V and J ends were trimmed by 0 bases and 1 base, with 6 bases remaining between them. CDR3 length: 14 amino acids. CDR1 is MNHNY, CDR2 SVGAGI, per germline (reference sequence).

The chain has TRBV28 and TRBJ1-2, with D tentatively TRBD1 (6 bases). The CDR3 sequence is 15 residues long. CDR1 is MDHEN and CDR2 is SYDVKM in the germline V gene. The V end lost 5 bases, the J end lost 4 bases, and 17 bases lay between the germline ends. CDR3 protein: CASSQDRLGSYGYTF. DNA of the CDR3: TGTGCCAGCAGTCAAGACAGGCTCGGGAGCTATGGCTACACCTTC.

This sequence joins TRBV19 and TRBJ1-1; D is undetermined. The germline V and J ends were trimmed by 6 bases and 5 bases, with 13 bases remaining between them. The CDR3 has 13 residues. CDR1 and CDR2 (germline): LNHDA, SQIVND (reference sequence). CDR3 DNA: TGTGCCAGTAGCCCGGAGGGAAGGACTGAAGCTTTCTTT. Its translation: CASSPEGRTEAFF. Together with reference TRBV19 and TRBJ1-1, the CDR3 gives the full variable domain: DGGITQSPKYLFRKEGQNVTLSCEQNLNHDAMYWYRQDPGQGLRLIYYSQIVNDFQKGDIAEGYSVSREKKESFPLTVTSAQKNPTAFYLCASSPEGRTEAFFGQGTRLTVV.

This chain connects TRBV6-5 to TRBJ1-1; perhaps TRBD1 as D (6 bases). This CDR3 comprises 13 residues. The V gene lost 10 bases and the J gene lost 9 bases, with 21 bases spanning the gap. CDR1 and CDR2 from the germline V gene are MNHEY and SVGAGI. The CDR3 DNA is TGTGCCACCAAGATTCCAGGGGAGGGAAAAGCTTTCTTT. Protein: CATKIPGEGKAFF.

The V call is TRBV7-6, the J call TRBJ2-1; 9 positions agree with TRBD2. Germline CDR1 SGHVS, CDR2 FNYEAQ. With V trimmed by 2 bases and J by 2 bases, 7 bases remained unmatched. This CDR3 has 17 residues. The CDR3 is CASSLTSASGAYNEQFF. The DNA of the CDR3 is TGTGCCAGCAGCTTAACGTCCGCTAGCGGGGCCTACAATGAGCAGTTCTTC. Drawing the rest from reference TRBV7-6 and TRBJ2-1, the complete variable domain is GAGVSQSPRYKVTKRGQDVALRCDPISGHVSLYWYRQALGQGPEFLTYFNYEAQQDKSGLPNDRFSAERPEGSISTLTIQRTEQRDSAMYRCASSLTSASGAYNEQFFGPGTRLTVL.

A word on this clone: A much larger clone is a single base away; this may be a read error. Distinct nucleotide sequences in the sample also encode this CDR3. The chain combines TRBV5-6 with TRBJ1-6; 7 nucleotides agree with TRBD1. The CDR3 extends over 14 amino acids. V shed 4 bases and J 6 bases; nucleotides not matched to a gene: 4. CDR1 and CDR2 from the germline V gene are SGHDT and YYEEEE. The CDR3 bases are TGTGCCAGCAGCCCCGGGACAGTTAATTCACCCCTCCACTTT. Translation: CASSPGTVNSPLHF.